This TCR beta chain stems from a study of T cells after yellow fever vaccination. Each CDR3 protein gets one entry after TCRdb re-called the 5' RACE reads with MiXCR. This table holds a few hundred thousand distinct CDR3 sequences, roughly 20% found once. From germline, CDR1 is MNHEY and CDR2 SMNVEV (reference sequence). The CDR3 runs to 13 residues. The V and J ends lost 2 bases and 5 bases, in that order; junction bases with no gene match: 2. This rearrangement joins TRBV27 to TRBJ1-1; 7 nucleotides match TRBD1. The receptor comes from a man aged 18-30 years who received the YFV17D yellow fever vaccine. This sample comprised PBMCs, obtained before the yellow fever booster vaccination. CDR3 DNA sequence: TGTGCCAGCAGTTTAGGGACAGTTACTGAAGCTTTCTTT. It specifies CASSLGTVTEAFF.